Listed below are T cell receptor beta chains from one sample, sequenced in a study of blood T cell repertoires in COVID-19. The protocol was immunoSEQ multiplex PCR, while the TCRdb copy is restricted to in-frame clones and leaves out a portion. Of about 320,000 clones listed, around 85% are singletons. Sequenced material: PBMCs or T cells enriched from blood (not recorded which). These receptors all come from a woman aged 25-40 years who had been exposed to COVID-19. Each CDR3 is given with its conserved first and last residue. D genes are given only for firm matches. Size is omitted from some rows. Given values are once, few, many or a class for expanded clones.

TRBV2,few,TRBJ1-2,.,TGTGCCAGCAGTGAAGCTGGAGGGAACTATGGCTACACCTTC,CASSEAGGNYGYTF
TRBV2,.,TRBJ1-4,TRBD1,TGTGCCAGCAGTACAGGGGCGAGTAATGAAAAACTGTTTTTT,CASSTGASNEKLFF
TRBV12-3/TRBV12-4,.,TRBJ1-1,.,TGTGCCAGCAGGTCGGGGAACACTGAAGCTTTCTTT,CASRSGNTEAFF
TRBV5-4,once,TRBJ1-1,TRBD1,TGTGCCAGCAGCATTTTGACAGGGGACTACACTGAAGCTTTCTTT,CASSILTGDYTEAFF
TRBV28,once,TRBJ1-6,TRBD1,TGTGCCAGCAGTTTATTTTCGGGACAGGGGTACTCACCCCTCCACTTT,CASSLFSGQGYSPLHF
TRBV15,.,TRBJ1-2,.,TGTGCCACCAGCAGAGATCGGGGTAGCTATGGCTACACCTTC,CATSRDRGSYGYTF
TRBV6-1,few,TRBJ2-7,.,TGTGCCAGCAGTGAACAGGAAATCCACGAGCAGTACTTC,CASSEQEIHEQYF
TRBV6-1,.,TRBJ1-3,.,TGTGCCAGCAGTGATGTCAGGGTCTCTGGAAACACCATATATTTT,CASSDVRVSGNTIYF
TRBV29-1,.,TRBJ1-2,TRBD1,TGCAGCGTTGTCGGGACAGGAAATCTCTATGGCTACACCTTC,CSVVGTGNLYGYTF
TRBV7-9,once,TRBJ2-1,TRBD2,TGTGCCAGCAGCTTAGGTAGCGGGGAGCACAATGAGCAGTTCTTC,CASSLGSGEHNEQFF
TRBV28,once,TRBJ1-2,.,TGTGCCAGCAGTTTATTGACTTACGGCTACACCTTC,CASSLLTYGYTF
TRBV7-2,.,TRBJ1-6,.,TGTGCCAGCAGCGATCTGAGAAATAATTCACCCCTCCACTTT,CASSDLRNNSPLHF